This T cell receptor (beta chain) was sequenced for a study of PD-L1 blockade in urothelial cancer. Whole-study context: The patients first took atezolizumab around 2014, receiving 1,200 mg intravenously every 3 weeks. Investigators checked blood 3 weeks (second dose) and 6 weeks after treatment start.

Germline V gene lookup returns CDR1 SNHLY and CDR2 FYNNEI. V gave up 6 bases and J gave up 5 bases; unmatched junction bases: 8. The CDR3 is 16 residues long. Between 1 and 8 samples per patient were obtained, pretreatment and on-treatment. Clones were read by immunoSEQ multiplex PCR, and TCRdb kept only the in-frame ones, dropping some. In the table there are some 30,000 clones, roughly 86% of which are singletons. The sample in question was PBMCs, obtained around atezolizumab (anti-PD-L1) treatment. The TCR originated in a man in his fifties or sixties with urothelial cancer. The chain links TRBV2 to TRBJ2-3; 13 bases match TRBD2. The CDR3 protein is CASRELAGGGGDTQYF. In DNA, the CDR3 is TGTGCCAGCAGGGAACTAGCGGGAGGGGGGGGAGATACGCAGTATTTT.